Listed below are T cell receptor beta chains from one sample, sequenced in a study of T cells in Graves' hyperthyroidism and ophthalmopathy. One entry per CDR3 protein, called by TCRdb with MiXCR from the multiplex PCR reads. The sample gives hundreds of thousands of distinct CDR3 sequences, about 15% of which show up once; 10% is in the top ten. Sequencing used blood. These receptor sequences come from a woman aged 18 to 35 with Graves' hyperthyroidism. Both conserved end residues are part of each CDR3. The D gene is left open where the match is weak. Expanded clones are given a class, and other clones once, few, many or no size at all.

D: NA
J: TRBJ2-1
length: 14
size: few
V: TRBV14
DNA: TGTGCCAGCAGCCAAGGCCGCAACTACAATGAGCAGTTCTTC
CDR3: CASSQGRNYNEQFF

D: TRBD1
J: TRBJ2-7
length: 15
size: many
V: TRBV28
DNA: TGTGCCAGCAGTCGGGACCGGGACAGTGGCAACGAGCAGTACTTC
CDR3: CASSRDRDSGNEQYF

D: NA
J: TRBJ2-2
length: 14
size: many
V: TRBV28
DNA: TGTGCCAGCAGTTTACGCGTTAACACCGGGGAGCTGTTTTTT
CDR3: CASSLRVNTGELFF

D: NA
J: TRBJ1-2
length: 14
size: many
V: TRBV10-3
DNA: TGTGCCATCAGTGAAAGGACAGTCTTCTATGGCTACACCTTC
CDR3: CAISERTVFYGYTF

D: NA
J: TRBJ1-5
length: 15
size: many
V: TRBV18
DNA: TGTGCCAGCTCACCATCCGGCGGGGGTGGTCAGCCCCAGCATTTT
CDR3: CASSPSGGGGQPQHF

D: TRBD2
J: TRBJ2-1
length: 15
size: NA
V: TRBV15
DNA: TGTGCCACCAGCAGGACTAGCGGGAGTTACAATGAGCAGTTCTTC
CDR3: CATSRTSGSYNEQFF

D: NA
J: TRBJ2-1
length: 14
size: NA
V: TRBV7-3
DNA: TGTGCCAGCAGCCCACTCTTCCCCTACAATGAGCAGTTCTTC
CDR3: CASSPLFPYNEQFF

D: NA
J: TRBJ2-1
length: 14
size: NA
V: TRBV7-9
DNA: TGTGCTAGCAGCTTAGTGGAGGGGGCGGTCGAGCAGTTCTTC
CDR3: CASSLVEGAVEQFF

D: TRBD1
J: TRBJ2-7
length: 16
size: many
V: TRBV28
DNA: TGTGCCAGCAGCCATCGGGACAGGGTCTTCTCCTACGAGCAGTACTTC
CDR3: CASSHRDRVFSYEQYF

D: TRBD2
J: TRBJ2-7
length: 19
size: many
V: TRBV20-1
DNA: TGCAGTGCTCCCCTACTAGCGGGAAAGAACCTTAACCCCTCCTACGAGCAGTACTTC
CDR3: CSAPLLAGKNLNPSYEQYF

D: NA
J: TRBJ2-1
length: 16
size: many
V: TRBV6-1
DNA: TGTGCCAGCAGGAAAAGTCGGGAGTGGGAGTACAATGAGCAGTTCTTC
CDR3: CASRKSREWEYNEQFF

D: NA
J: TRBJ2-3
length: 14
size: NA
V: TRBV2
DNA: TGTGCCAGCAGTGTTCGGGAGAGCACAGATACGCAGTATTTT
CDR3: CASSVRESTDTQYF

D: NA
J: TRBJ2-3
length: 16
size: many
V: TRBV6-5
DNA: TGTGCCAGCAGTTACTCGGAGGGTAAGGGACCAGATACGCAGTATTTT
CDR3: CASSYSEGKGPDTQYF

D: NA
J: TRBJ1-3
length: 17
size: many
V: TRBV11-2
DNA: TGTGCCAGCAGCTTAGTTGTCTCCAGGGAGCTTGGAAACACCATATATTTT
CDR3: CASSLVVSRELGNTIYF

D: TRBD1
J: TRBJ2-7
length: 14
size: NA
V: TRBV6-1
DNA: TGTGCCAGCACGGGAACAGGGGGCAACTACGAGCAGTACTTC
CDR3: CASTGTGGNYEQYF

D: NA
J: TRBJ2-1
length: 15
size: few
V: TRBV29-1
DNA: TGCAGCTACGTCGCTAGCGACGTGTCACTCAATGAGCAGTTCTTC
CDR3: CSYVASDVSLNEQFF

D: NA
J: TRBJ2-4
length: 16
size: few
V: TRBV28
DNA: TGTGCCAGCAGTTTAGGTAGGGATATAGCCAAAAACATTCAGTACTTC
CDR3: CASSLGRDIAKNIQYF

D: NA
J: TRBJ2-5
length: 13
size: few
V: TRBV3-1
DNA: TGTGCCAGCACCAAGAGAGAGGGGGAGACCCAGTACTTC
CDR3: CASTKREGETQYF

D: NA
J: TRBJ2-5
length: 13
size: NA
V: TRBV18
DNA: TGTGCCAGCTCGGGTCCGACCATTGGGACCCAGTACTTC
CDR3: CASSGPTIGTQYF

D: NA
J: TRBJ1-1
length: 13
size: NA
V: TRBV27
DNA: TGTGCCAGCAAAGGGCCGGGGTACACTGAAGCTTTCTTT
CDR3: CASKGPGYTEAFF

D: TRBD1
J: TRBJ2-7
length: 13
size: many
V: TRBV7-2
DNA: TGTGCCAGCAGCCGGACAGGGTTCGGCGAGCAGTACTTC
CDR3: CASSRTGFGEQYF

D: NA
J: TRBJ1-4
length: 16
size: NA
V: TRBV14
DNA: TGTGCCAGCAGCCAAGGGACGACAGGCCTGAATGAAAAACTGTTTTTT
CDR3: CASSQGTTGLNEKLFF

D: NA
J: TRBJ2-7
length: 12
size: many
V: TRBV12-3/TRBV12-4
DNA: TGTGCCAGCAGCCCGATCTACTACGAGCAGTACTTC
CDR3: CASSPIYYEQYF

D: NA
J: TRBJ2-1
length: 18
size: many
V: TRBV11-3
DNA: TGTGCCAGCAGTCTAGAAATCTACAGGGTAAACTCCTACAATGAGCAGTTCTTC
CDR3: CASSLEIYRVNSYNEQFF

D: TRBD1
J: TRBJ1-1
length: 15
size: many
V: TRBV4-3
DNA: TGCGCCAGCAGGCATCCCGGACAGGGATCCACTGAAGCTTTCTTT
CDR3: CASRHPGQGSTEAFF

D: NA
J: TRBJ1-1
length: 15
size: NA
V: TRBV19
DNA: TGTGCCAGTAGTATGGGATTCAGGCTGAACACTGAAGCTTTCTTT
CDR3: CASSMGFRLNTEAFF

D: TRBD2
J: TRBJ2-3
length: 15
size: many
V: TRBV28
DNA: TGTGCCAGCAGCTTGGGGTCTAGCGGGAGCGATACGCAGTATTTT
CDR3: CASSLGSSGSDTQYF

D: NA
J: TRBJ2-5
length: 14
size: many
V: TRBV7-2
DNA: TGTGCCAGCAGCCAGACCGGGCTTAGAGAGACCCAGTACTTC
CDR3: CASSQTGLRETQYF

D: NA
J: TRBJ1-2
length: 12
size: NA
V: TRBV7-9
DNA: TGTGCCAGCAGCTTCGGGGTAGGCGGCTACACCTTC
CDR3: CASSFGVGGYTF

D: NA
J: TRBJ2-7
length: 15
size: many
V: TRBV27
DNA: TGTGCCAGCAGACCCTCTGGGAGCGGAGCCTACGAGCAGTACTTC
CDR3: CASRPSGSGAYEQYF

D: NA
J: TRBJ2-7
length: 14
size: NA
V: TRBV7-9
DNA: TGTGCCAGCAGCTTCACAGGGCCAACCTACGAGCAGTACTTC
CDR3: CASSFTGPTYEQYF

D: NA
J: TRBJ2-1
length: 13
size: many
V: TRBV11-2
DNA: TGTGCCAGCAGCCGACCGTGGAAGCCCGAGCAGTTCTTC
CDR3: CASSRPWKPEQFF

D: TRBD1
J: TRBJ2-5
length: 15
size: few
V: TRBV9
DNA: TGTGCCAGCAGCGCTCGACAGGGGCGTCAAGAGACCCAGTACTTC
CDR3: CASSARQGRQETQYF

D: NA
J: TRBJ2-7
length: 15
size: NA
V: TRBV11-1
DNA: TGTGCCAGCAGCTTAGCGCCTGGGATCTCCTACGAGCAGTACTTC
CDR3: CASSLAPGISYEQYF

D: NA
J: TRBJ2-2
length: 15
size: few
V: TRBV6-2/TRBV6-3
DNA: TGTGCCAGCAGTATGCCAGCACTATACACCGGGGAGCTGTTTTTT
CDR3: CASSMPALYTGELFF

D: TRBD1
J: TRBJ2-5
length: 12
size: many
V: TRBV30
DNA: TGTGCCTGGACAGGGGGCCGGGAGACCCAGTACTTC
CDR3: CAWTGGRETQYF

D: TRBD2
J: TRBJ2-1
length: 16
size: few
V: TRBV28
DNA: TGTGCCAGCAGTTTACTGGCTAGCGGGAGGGGGAATGAGCAGTTCTTC
CDR3: CASSLLASGRGNEQFF